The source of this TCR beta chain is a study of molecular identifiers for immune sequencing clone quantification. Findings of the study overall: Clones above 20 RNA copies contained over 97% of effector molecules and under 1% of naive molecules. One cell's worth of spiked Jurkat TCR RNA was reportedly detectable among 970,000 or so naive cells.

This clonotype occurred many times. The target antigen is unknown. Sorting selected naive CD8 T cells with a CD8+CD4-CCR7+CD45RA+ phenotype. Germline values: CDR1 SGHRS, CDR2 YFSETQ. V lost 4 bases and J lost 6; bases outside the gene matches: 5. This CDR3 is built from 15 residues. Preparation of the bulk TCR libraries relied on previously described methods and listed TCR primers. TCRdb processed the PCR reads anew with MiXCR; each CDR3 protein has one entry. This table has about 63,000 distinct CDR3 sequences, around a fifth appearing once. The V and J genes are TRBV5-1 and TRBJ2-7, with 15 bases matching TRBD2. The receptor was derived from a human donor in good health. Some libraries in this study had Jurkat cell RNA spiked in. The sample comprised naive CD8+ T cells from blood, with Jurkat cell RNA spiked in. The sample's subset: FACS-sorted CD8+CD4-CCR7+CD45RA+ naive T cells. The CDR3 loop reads CASSDGLAGGGEQYF. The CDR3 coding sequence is TGCGCCAGCAGCGACGGACTAGCGGGAGGGGGCGAGCAGTACTTC.